This entry concerns a single T cell receptor beta chain. Its target is unknown. The sample carries other DNA sequences with the same CDR3. Original handling: With immunoSEQ giving junction-only sequences and no quality scores, filtering differed. Sequenced by immunoSEQ multiplex PCR; TCRdb stores in-frame clones only, minus some. That table is the source of V, J and clone size, and D and trimming were worked out from the DNA. The table has 1.5 million to 2.5 million clones, approximately 95% seen once. This sample is part of a study of shared clonotypes between healthy human individuals. Study outcomes and limitations: Generally, estimated richness proved larger in naive subsets than it did in memory subsets. Rarefaction gave evidence that sorted-subset sequencing remained incomplete despite large depth.

Naive CD8 cells lacked CD45RO and underwent positive selection for CCR7, leaving out terminally differentiated effector memory CD45RA+ cells. Trimming took off 0 bases at V and 5 bases at J, with 8 bases between the two ends. The CDR3 runs 13 residues. CDR1 and CDR2 (germline): LGHNT, FRNRAP. Specimen: naive CD8+ T cells sorted from blood. The clonotype comes from a man aged 18 to 35 in good health. V is TRBV12-5 and J is TRBJ2-7; TRBD2 is a possible D gene (5 bases). The CDR3 spells CASGLVLGNEQYF. The DNA for the CDR3 is TGTGCTAGTGGTTTGGTACTCGGGAACGAGCAGTACTTC. Filled out from reference TRBV12-5 and TRBJ2-7, the complete variable domain reads DARVTQTPRHKVTEMGQEVTMRCQPILGHNTVFWYRQTMMQGLELLAYFRNRAPLDDSGMPKDRFSAEMPDATLATLKIQPSEPRDSAVYFCASGLVLGNEQYFGPGTRLTVT.